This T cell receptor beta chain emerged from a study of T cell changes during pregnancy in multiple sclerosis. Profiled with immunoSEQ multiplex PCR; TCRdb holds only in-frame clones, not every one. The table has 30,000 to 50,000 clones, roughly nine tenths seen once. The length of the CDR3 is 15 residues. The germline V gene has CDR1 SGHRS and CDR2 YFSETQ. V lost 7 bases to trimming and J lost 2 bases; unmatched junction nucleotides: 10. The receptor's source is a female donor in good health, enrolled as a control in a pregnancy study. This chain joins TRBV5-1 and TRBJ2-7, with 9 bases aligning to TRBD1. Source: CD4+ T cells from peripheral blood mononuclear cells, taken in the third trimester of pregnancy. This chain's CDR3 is CASAPRGTGPYEQYF. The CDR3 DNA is TGCGCCAGCGCCCCTCGGGGGACAGGGCCCTACGAGCAGTACTTC.